This entry lists 27 T cell receptor beta chains sequenced from one sample in a study of blood T cell repertoires in COVID-19. Assay: immunoSEQ multiplex PCR; the TCRdb copy retains only in-frame clones and omits some. The profile shows nearly 250,000 clones, 90% of them singletons. The sequencing sample was made of PBMCs or T cells enriched from blood (not recorded which). All receptors derive from a man aged 45-60 years who had been exposed to COVID-19.

The chain uses TRBV28 and TRBJ2-2, with D possibly TRBD1 on 6 matching bases. The germline V and J ends were trimmed by 5 bases and 2 bases, with 15 bases remaining between them. The CDR3 is 16 amino acids. Per the germline V gene, CDR1 is MDHEN and CDR2 is SYDVKM. CDR3 loop: CASSRPGTINTGELFF. CDR3 coding DNA: TGTGCCAGCAGTCGCCCCGGGACAATTAACACCGGGGAGCTGTTTTTT.

As regards this clone: This CDR3 is also generated by other DNA sequences in the sample. This rearrangement joins TRBV2 to TRBJ1-3; D might be TRBD1 (6 bases). The germline V and J ends were trimmed by 6 bases and 0 bases, with 15 bases remaining between them. The CDR3 is 16 amino acids. Germline V CDR1 and CDR2: SNHLY, FYNNEI. Here the CDR3 DNA reads TGTGCCAGCAGCGTACAGGGCCCGTTCTCTGGAAACACCATATATTTT. Protein: CASSVQGPFSGNTIYF.

This chain links TRBV29-1 with TRBJ1-2, with 7 bases fitting TRBD1. Germline CDR1 reads SQVTM; CDR2 reads ANQGSEA. This CDR3 region has 13 residues. Trimming took 3 bases from V and 4 from J; bases not matched to a gene: 5. Here the CDR3 reads CSVDKTGVYGYTF. In nucleotides, the CDR3 is TGCAGCGTTGATAAAACAGGGGTCTATGGCTACACCTTC.

In this sample, this clone turned up once. The chain recombines TRBV10-1 with TRBJ2-1; 11 nucleotides align to TRBD2. Germline CDR1 WNHNN, CDR2 SYGVQD (reference sequence). The CDR3 length is 15 residues. V lost 2 bases, J lost 4 bases, and 1 base stayed unmatched. Here the CDR3 DNA reads TGCGCCAGCAGTGAGACTAGCGGGGGTTACAATGAGCAGTTCTTC. Protein sequence: CASSETSGGYNEQFF.

This sequence joins TRBV4-1 and TRBJ2-1; D gene unclear. This CDR3 contains 16 residues. V gave up 3 bases and J gave up 0 bases, with 12 bases separating them. Germline assignment: CDR1 MGHRA and CDR2 YSYEKL. CDR3 residues: CASSHGDSYSYNEQFF. As DNA, the CDR3 is TGCGCCAGCAGCCATGGAGACTCCTACTCCTACAATGAGCAGTTCTTC.

The V gene is TRBV5-1, the J gene TRBJ2-3, with a possible D match to TRBD2 (5 bases). The CDR3 spans 15 residues. Germline loops: CDR1 SGHRS, CDR2 YFSETQ. Deletions cut 5 bases from V and 2 bases from J, with 15 bases between. The CDR3 sequence is CASSMIQRITDTQYF. The CDR3 nucleotides read TGCGCCAGCAGTATGATACAGCGGATCACAGATACGCAGTATTTT.

The chain has TRBV2 and TRBJ1-2; D is possibly TRBD1 (5 bases). There are 14 residues in the CDR3. V was cut by 4 bases and J by 0 bases, with 9 bases left in between. From germline, CDR1 is SNHLY and CDR2 FYNNEI. CDR3 sequence (DNA): TGTGCCAGCAGTGCAGGGAAAGCTAACTATGGCTACACCTTC. Amino acid sequence: CASSAGKANYGYTF.

J is TRBJ2-6 and V is TRBV25-1, with D possibly being TRBD2 (5 bases). Trimming pared 6 bases from V and 2 bases from J, leaving 11 bases between. The CDR3 is made up of 15 amino acids. The germline gives CDR1 MGHDK, CDR2 SYGVNS. In DNA form, the CDR3 reads TGTGCCAGCAGGAGTGGAGGAGCTGGGGCCAACGTCCTGACTTTC. This encodes CASRSGGAGANVLTF.

The rearrangement links TRBV9 to TRBJ2-2; 14 bases are a match to TRBD2. Trimming took 1 base from V and 3 from J; bases not matched to a gene: 11. This CDR3 region has 20 residues. CDR1 is SGDLS and CDR2 is YYNGEE in the germline V gene. The chain's CDR3 is CASSVSTGGTSGRYTGELFF. The CDR3 region has the DNA TGTGCCAGCAGCGTATCAACCGGAGGGACTAGCGGGAGATACACCGGGGAGCTGTTTTTT. Filled out from reference TRBV9 and TRBJ2-2, the complete variable domain reads DSGVTQTPKHLITATGQRVTLRCSPRSGDLSVYWYQQSLDQGLQFLIQYYNGEERAKGNILERFSAQQFPDLHSELNLSSLELGDSALYFCASSVSTGGTSGRYTGELFFGEGSRLTVL.

The J gene is TRBJ2-1, the V gene TRBV10-1; a weak D match, TRBD1 (6 bases). The CDR3 is 16 amino acids. Germline V gene sequence: CDR1 WNHNN, CDR2 SYGVQD (reference sequence). V dropped 4 bases and J dropped 4 bases, with 17 bases sitting between them. In nucleotides, the CDR3 is TGCGCCAGCAGTGGCCCGGGACAAAGAAAATACAATGAGCAGTTCTTC. Encoded protein: CASSGPGQRKYNEQFF.

This clone showed up just once. The chain combines TRBV5-4 with TRBJ2-3; 10 nucleotides match TRBD2. With V trimmed by 7 bases and J by 3 bases, 14 bases remained unmatched. This CDR3 comprises 17 residues. Germline loops: CDR1 SGHNT, CDR2 YYREEE (reference sequence). The chain's CDR3 is CASPPMERGGMTDTQYF. In nucleotides, the CDR3 is TGTGCCAGCCCCCCGATGGAGCGGGGGGGCATGACAGATACGCAGTATTTT.

The chain recombines TRBV7-8 with TRBJ1-1, with D possibly being TRBD1 (5 bases). Trimming pared 4 bases from V and 1 base from J, leaving 22 bases between. Germline V gene sequence: CDR1 SGHVS, CDR2 FQNEAQ. The CDR3 has 18 residues. The CDR3, as DNA: TGTGCCAGCAGCTCCAAACACGCGACAGTAGGTGCGAACACTGAAGCTTTCTTT. It specifies CASSSKHATVGANTEAFF.

This chain links TRBV10-1 with TRBJ1-1; 10 nucleotides align to TRBD1. This CDR3 has 16 amino acids. V was clipped by 6 bases and J by 4 bases; unmatched bases: 11. The germline CDR1 and CDR2 sequences are WNHNN and SYGVQD (reference sequence). In nucleotides, the CDR3 is TGCGCCAGCAGAAAAAACATCGGGACAGGGGCCACTGAAGCTTTCTTT. Its translation: CASRKNIGTGATEAFF.

This rearrangement joins TRBV7-2 to TRBJ2-2; no clear D. Germline values: CDR1 SGHTA, CDR2 FQGNSA. V shed 5 bases and J shed 1 base, with 8 bases lying between them. This CDR3 spans 14 amino acids. The CDR3 DNA reads as TGTGCCAGCAGCCGCCGAGGGAACACCGGGGAGCTGTTTTTT. This codes for CASSRRGNTGELFF.

V usage is TRBV28 and J usage is TRBJ1-6; D is perhaps TRBD1 (5 bases). The ends were cut back, 4 bases at V and 9 bases at J, with 13 bases in the middle. This CDR3 is 14 amino acids long. CDR1 and CDR2 from the germline V gene are MDHEN and SYDVKM. CDR3 DNA: TGTGCCAGCAGTTCCCTGGGGGGAGGTTCACCCCTCCACTTT. It translates to CASSSLGGGSPLHF.

In the case of this clone: It is unclear where the CDR3 begins or ends on the DNA, so no DNA is shown, and the CDR3 is as TCRdb lists it. The V call is TRBV28, the J call TRBJ2-7; TRBD1 is the table's D call and was not checked against the DNA. Germline CDR1 and CDR2: MDHEN and SYDVKM. Ends included, the CDR3 has 13 residues. The CDR3 here is CASSFGRGTLWYV.

V is TRBV19 and J is TRBJ1-1, with TRBD1 as a possible D gene (5 bases). Trimming took 7 bases from V and 1 from J, leaving 7 bases between them. The CDR3 totals 12 residues. In germline, CDR1 is LNHDA, CDR2 SQIVND (reference sequence). CDR3 nucleotides: TGTGCCAGTAAAAGGGGGAACACTGAAGCTTTCTTT. It yields the protein CASKRGNTEAFF.

The chain carries TRBV6-1 and TRBJ1-3; no firm D call. The CDR3 loop spans 16 amino acids. CDR1 is MNHNS and CDR2 is SASEGT in the germline V gene. V dropped 3 bases and J dropped 0 bases, with 12 bases sitting between them. CDR3 protein: CASSEAGSLSGNTIYF. The CDR3 nucleotides read TGTGCCAGCAGTGAGGCGGGCAGCCTCTCTGGAAACACCATATATTTT.

The chain carries TRBV6-6 and TRBJ2-1; TRBD2 aligns across 10 bases. The CDR3 spans 14 residues. V dropped 4 bases and J dropped 9; count of bases not matched to a gene: 6. Germline V lookup: CDR1 MNHNY, CDR2 SVGAGI (reference sequence). The CDR3 nucleotides are TGTGCCAGCAGTTCCTCTAGCGGGAGTGCTGAGCAGTTCTTC. This translates into CASSSSSGSAEQFF.

The rearrangement joins TRBV6-9 to TRBJ1-1; 7 bases are a match to TRBD1. This CDR3 is built from 14 residues. Trimming at V came to 4 bases and at J to 0 bases, leaving 2 bases not matched to a gene. Germline values: CDR1 MNHGY, CDR2 SVAAGI. CDR3 DNA sequence: TGTGCCAGCAGTTTCAGGGGGTTGAACACTGAAGCTTTCTTT. Translation gives CASSFRGLNTEAFF.

V gene TRBV27 combines with J gene TRBJ2-3, with 10 bases identical to TRBD2. The CDR3 covers 16 residues. The V segment lost 3 bases and the J segment 6 bases; nucleotides outside the gene matches: 9. Germline-derived CDR1 and CDR2 are MNHEY and SMNVEV (reference sequence). The CDR3 loop is CASSFRLAGVRDTQYF. The CDR3 nucleotides read TGTGCCAGCAGTTTTCGGCTAGCGGGAGTGCGCGATACGCAGTATTTT.

The rearrangement uses TRBV18 and TRBJ1-2; D gene uncertain. CDR1 is KGHSH and CDR2 is LQKENI in the germline V gene. This CDR3 contains 15 residues. V was trimmed by 0 bases and J by 1 base, leaving 9 bases between them. The CDR3 nucleotides read TGTGCCAGCTCACCACCAGGAGGCGGTAACTATGGCTACACCTTC. It codes for CASSPPGGGNYGYTF.

The V gene is TRBV9, the J gene TRBJ2-2, with 12 bases that match TRBD1. This CDR3 spans 15 amino acids. CDR1 and CDR2 from the germline V gene are SGDLS and YYNGEE. V lost 0 bases, J lost 10 bases, and 4 bases stayed unmatched. CDR3 bases: TGTGCCAGCAGCGTAGACGGGACAGGGGGCGTGGAGCTGTTTTTT. Its protein product is CASSVDGTGGVELFF.

This clone was seen only once. The chain uses TRBV19 and TRBJ1-2; possibly TRBD1 for D (6 bases). The CDR3 has 12 residues. V was shortened by 6 bases and J by 3 bases, with 8 bases between the two germline ends. Germline CDR1 and CDR2: LNHDA and SQIVND (reference sequence). CDR3 loop: CASSNRDYGYTF. CDR3 bases: TGTGCCAGTAGCAACAGGGACTATGGCTACACCTTC.

The chain recombines TRBV28 with TRBJ1-2, with 10 bases that match TRBD1. CDR3 length: 13 residues. Germline V CDR1 and CDR2: MDHEN, SYDVKM. J was trimmed by 7 bases and V by 5 bases; bases with no gene match: 4. The chain's CDR3 is CASSRQGAPGYTF. In nucleotides, the CDR3 is TGTGCCAGCAGTCGACAGGGGGCGCCTGGCTACACCTTC.

V gene TRBV7-8 combines with J gene TRBJ1-2, with 8 bases fitting TRBD1. The germline CDR1 and CDR2 sequences are SGHVS and FQNEAQ. The CDR3 runs 14 residues. V was clipped by 3 bases and J by 7 bases; unmatched bases: 7. The CDR3 coding sequence is TGTGCCAGCAGCTTTGGACAGGGATTTCTTGGCTACACCTTC. Translating gives CASSFGQGFLGYTF. The full variable domain, its missing parts supplied by reference TRBV7-8 and TRBJ1-2, is GAGVSQSPRYKVAKRGQDVALRCDPISGHVSLFWYQQALGQGPEFLTYFQNEAQLDKSGLPSDRFFAERPEGSVSTLKIQRTQQEDSAVYLCASSFGQGFLGYTFGSGTRLTVV.

The genes are TRBV7-9 and TRBJ2-1; 9 bases line up with TRBD2. This CDR3 contains 13 residues. The germline gives CDR1 SEHNR, CDR2 FQNEAQ (reference sequence). J was trimmed by 8 bases and V by 4 bases; bases with no gene match: 3. The CDR3, as DNA: TGTGCCAGCAGCTGGGGACTAGCCCATGAGCAGTTCTTC. Translated, it gives CASSWGLAHEQFF.